This T cell receptor beta chain derives from a study of blood T cell repertoires in COVID-19. The wider study: The United States, Italy and Spain were the sources of the acute and convalescent COVID-19 samples. T cells, B-cell-depleted T cells, or PBMCs supplied cDNA or gDNA.

In the authors' methods: Scientists estimated how many nucleated cells there were by amplifying reference gene primers. Assay: immunoSEQ multiplex PCR; the TCRdb copy retains only in-frame clones and omits some. The V and J calls and clone size come from that table; D and trimming were worked out from the DNA. The sample records 150,000 to 200,000 clones, more than 70% being singletons. CDR3 size: 16 residues. With 0 bases removed from V and 4 bases from J, the gap between germline ends came to 13 bases. CDR1 is WNHNN, CDR2 SYGVQD, per germline (reference sequence). The rearrangement links TRBV10-1 to TRBJ2-1; tentatively, D is TRBD2 (7 bases). The source material was peripheral blood. This clonotype was sampled from a human donor in a cohort sampled during active COVID-19. The CDR3 reads CASSESGGGAYNEQFF. The CDR3 bases are TGCGCCAGCAGTGAGTCTGGAGGGGGGGCGTACAATGAGCAGTTCTTC.